These 30 T cell receptor beta chains originate from one sample sequenced in a study of control samples from healthy donors and cancer patients. Repertoires were generated with immunoSEQ multiplex PCR, while TCRdb's copy carries only in-frame clones and drops some. The sample yields roughly 81,000 clones, around 83% seen once. The specimen was PBMCs. Source of these receptors: a man in his sixties with head and neck cancer.

The chain uses TRBV7-9 and TRBJ1-2; the match to TRBD1 covers 11 bases. With 1 base clipped from V and 0 bases from J, the junction kept 4 bases outside the gene matches. Germline CDR1 and CDR2: SEHNR and FQNEAQ (reference sequence). This CDR3 spans 17 amino acids. In DNA form, the CDR3 reads TGTGCCAGCAGCTTAGAAGGGACAGGGGGTTCTAACTATGGCTACACCTTC. This sequence encodes CASSLEGTGGSNYGYTF.

The rearrangement uses TRBV5-1 and TRBJ1-1; D is unclear. Germline V gene data show CDR1 as SGHRS and CDR2 as YFSETQ. This CDR3 region has 12 residues. V was trimmed by 7 bases and J by 7 bases, leaving 14 bases between them. The chain's CDR3 is CASANKISEAFF. CDR3 coding DNA: TGCGCCAGCGCAAACAAAATAAGTGAAGCTTTCTTT.

The chain carries TRBV27 and TRBJ2-5, with 8 bases fitting TRBD1. This CDR3 is 14 amino acids long. The V gene's germline CDR1 is MNHEY and CDR2 SMNVEV (reference sequence). V lost 6 bases to trimming and J lost 4 bases; unmatched junction nucleotides: 7. This CDR3 reads CASRQGGALETQYF. For the CDR3, the DNA is TGTGCCAGCAGACAGGGGGGAGCGTTAGAGACCCAGTACTTC.

V usage is TRBV11-3 and J usage is TRBJ2-7; 7 bases agree with TRBD1. J was trimmed by 3 bases and V by 5 bases; bases with no gene match: 7. CDR1 and CDR2 (germline): SGHNT, YENEEA. The CDR3 has 14 amino acids. The CDR3 coding sequence is TGTGCCAGCAGCAGGGACAGCCTAAACTACGAGCAGTACTTC. This sequence encodes CASSRDSLNYEQYF.

The chain recombines TRBV19 with TRBJ1-6; perhaps TRBD1 as D (5 bases). Per the germline V gene, CDR1 is LNHDA and CDR2 is SQIVND (reference sequence). The CDR3 has 18 residues. V shed 11 bases and J shed 8 bases, with 31 bases lying between them. The CDR3, as DNA: TGTGCCGAAGGCGGAGTGGTAGGCAGGGTAGTCCCCGATTCACCCCTCCACTTT. Amino acid sequence: CAEGGVVGRVVPDSPLHF.

The chain is built from TRBV19 and TRBJ1-2; D is undetermined. The V and J ends lost 3 bases and 0 bases respectively, with 14 bases between them. The germline V gene has CDR1 LNHDA and CDR2 SQIVND (reference sequence). The CDR3 length is 16 residues. CDR3 protein: CASSMAHGLPNYGYTF. The CDR3, as DNA: TGTGCCAGTAGTATGGCGCATGGCCTCCCTAACTATGGCTACACCTTC.

The rearrangement joins TRBV11-2 to TRBJ2-2; D is uncertain. CDR1 SGHAT and CDR2 FQNNGV come from the germline V gene. This CDR3 region has 13 residues. V lost 1 base and J lost 9, with 9 bases in between. As DNA, the CDR3 is TGTGCCAGCAGCTTAGGGTGGGAACGGGAGCTGTTTTTT. As protein: CASSLGWERELFF.

The V and J genes are TRBV7-9 and TRBJ2-1; a possible D gene is TRBD2 (6 bases). Looked up from germline, CDR1 is SEHNR and CDR2 is FQNEAQ (reference sequence). The CDR3 contains 13 residues. V was clipped by 2 bases and J by 9 bases, with 11 bases between them. This CDR3 reads CASSLSRESEQFF. The CDR3 DNA follows: TGTGCCAGCAGCTTATCCCGGGAGAGTGAGCAGTTCTTC.

V usage is TRBV28 and J usage is TRBJ1-4, with a tentative D call TRBD1 (5 bases). Germline V gene lookup returns CDR1 MDHEN and CDR2 SYDVKM. Trimming removed 2 bases from V and 5 bases from J, with 12 bases in between. This CDR3 contains 15 residues. The CDR3 nucleotides are TGTGCCAGCAGTTTAGGAGGGACGGGGAATGAAAAACTGTTTTTT. Its protein is CASSLGGTGNEKLFF. The variable domain in full, completed from reference TRBV28 and TRBJ1-4, reads DVKVTQSSRYLVKRTGEKVFLECVQDMDHENMFWYRQDPGLGLRLIYFSYDVKMKEKGDIPEGYSVSREKKERFSLILESASTNQTSMYLCASSLGGTGNEKLFFGSGTQLSVL.

This chain uses TRBV6-4 with TRBJ2-1; 10 bases are a match to TRBD2. Germline V gene data show CDR1 as MRHNA and CDR2 as SNTAGT. V trimming: 3 bases; J trimming: 8 bases; junction bases outside the gene matches: 7. The CDR3 sequence is 15 residues long. The CDR3 DNA reads as TGTGCCAGCAGTGATGATAGCGGGAGGATCGATGAGCAGTTCTTC. Residues: CASSDDSGRIDEQFF.

The CDR3 loop reads CASSLSWDTEAFF. The DNA for the CDR3 is TGTGCCAGCAGCTTAAGCTGGGACACTGAAGCTTTCTTT. This chain joins TRBV11-2 and TRBJ1-1; D is ambiguous. The V end lost 2 bases, the J end lost 3 bases, and 7 bases lay between the germline ends. This CDR3 comprises 13 residues. The V gene's germline CDR1 is SGHAT and CDR2 FQNNGV.

In the case of this clone: This same CDR3 is encoded by further DNA sequences in the sample. V is TRBV28 and J is TRBJ1-2, with TRBD1 matching 7 bases. V was pared by 2 bases and J by 5 bases, with 5 bases of the junction left unmatched. The germline V gene has CDR1 MDHEN and CDR2 SYDVKM. The CDR3 contains 14 residues. This chain's CDR3 is CASSLGAGGYGYTF. CDR3 sequence (DNA): TGTGCCAGCAGTTTAGGGGCAGGGGGATATGGCTACACCTTC.

The chain has TRBV5-1 and TRBJ1-1, with unresolved D. Trimming stripped 0 bases from V and 3 bases from J, with 9 bases between. Per the germline V gene, CDR1 is SGHRS and CDR2 is YFSETQ. The CDR3 has 14 residues. The CDR3 coding sequence is TGCGCCAGCAGCTTGGTCGGTGGGGACACTGAAGCTTTCTTT. Its translation is CASSLVGGDTEAFF.

The chain recombines TRBV30 with TRBJ1-2; possibly TRBD1 for D (6 bases). This CDR3 has 13 amino acids. Germline V gene data show CDR1 as GTSNPN and CDR2 as SVGIG (reference sequence). V was shortened by 3 bases and J by 4 bases, with 12 bases between the two germline ends. CDR3 loop: CAWSTDRFYGYTF. CDR3 bases: TGTGCCTGGAGCACTGACAGGTTCTATGGCTACACCTTC.

The rearrangement links TRBV5-1 to TRBJ2-7; 7 nucleotides line up with TRBD2. Germline V gene lookup returns CDR1 SGHRS and CDR2 YFSETQ. V dropped 2 bases and J dropped 0; count of bases not matched to a gene: 2. This CDR3 contains 14 residues. The CDR3 spells CASSLSGDSYEQYF. CDR3 DNA sequence: TGCGCCAGCAGCTTAAGCGGGGACTCCTACGAGCAGTACTTC. The full variable domain, its missing parts supplied by reference TRBV5-1 and TRBJ2-7, is KAGVTQTPRYLIKTRGQQVTLSCSPISGHRSVSWYQQTPGQGLQFLFEYFSETQRNKGNFPGRFSGRQFSNSRSEMNVSTLELGDSALYLCASSLSGDSYEQYFGPGTRLTVT.

J is TRBJ2-2 and V is TRBV27; D tentatively fits TRBD1 or TRBD2 (5 bases each). This CDR3 has 15 amino acids. Germline values: CDR1 MNHEY, CDR2 SMNVEV (reference sequence). Trimming left V 3 bases short and J 5 bases short, with 13 bases between. CDR3 amino acids: CASSLAGTMTGELFF. In DNA form, the CDR3 reads TGTGCCAGCAGTTTGGCCGGGACCATGACCGGGGAGCTGTTTTTT.

This sequence joins TRBV28 and TRBJ2-7; D gene uncertain. The CDR3 totals 13 residues. The germline CDR1 and CDR2 sequences are MDHEN and SYDVKM. The germline V and J ends were trimmed by 2 bases and 4 bases, with 9 bases remaining between them. CDR3 coding DNA: TGTGCCAGCAGTTTACAAGAACCGTACGAGCAGTACTTC. It yields the protein CASSLQEPYEQYF.

This chain uses TRBV7-8 with TRBJ1-3; D remains unclear. Germline V gives CDR1 SGHVS, CDR2 FQNEAQ. CDR3 length: 15 amino acids. The V and J ends lost 1 base and 4 bases respectively, with 11 bases between them. The CDR3 here is CASSLEASIGNTIYF. In DNA, the CDR3 is TGTGCCAGCAGCTTAGAGGCCAGCATCGGAAACACCATATATTTT.

The V and J genes are TRBV18 and TRBJ1-5, with TRBD1 as a possible D gene (6 bases). This CDR3 has 15 amino acids. Trimming took 2 bases from V and 3 from J, leaving 11 bases between them. Per germline, CDR1 KGHSH and CDR2 LQKENI. As DNA, the CDR3 is TGTGCCAGCTCACCAGTTTCGGGGGCCAATCAGCCCCAGCATTTT. It encodes CASSPVSGANQPQHF.

This sequence joins TRBV27 and TRBJ2-3; D not certain. CDR1 and CDR2 (germline): MNHEY, SMNVEV (reference sequence). The CDR3 runs to 13 residues. Trimming removed 2 bases from V and 4 bases from J, with 7 bases in between. Here the CDR3 reads CASSLPGSDTQYF. The CDR3 coding sequence is TGTGCCAGCAGTTTACCCGGATCAGATACGCAGTATTTT.

The chain has TRBV27 and TRBJ2-4; 8 bases map to TRBD1. J was trimmed by 0 bases and V by 6 bases; bases with no gene match: 22. The CDR3 is 21 residues long. Germline V gene data show CDR1 as MNHEY and CDR2 as SMNVEV (reference sequence). CDR3 in amino acids: CASSPGTVTGERLLAKNIQYF. In DNA, the CDR3 is TGTGCCAGCAGCCCCGGAACTGTGACAGGGGAGCGACTACTAGCCAAAAACATTCAGTACTTC.

The CDR3 DNA sequence: TGTGCTAGTGGTAGGGAAGCCAAAAACATTCAGTACTTC. Its protein product is CASGREAKNIQYF. The chain uses TRBV12-5 and TRBJ2-4; D gene unclear. V shed 5 bases and J shed 0 bases, with 5 bases lying between them. Germline CDR1 and CDR2: LGHNT and FRNRAP. The CDR3 extends over 13 amino acids.

This chain links TRBV6-5 with TRBJ2-1, with D perhaps TRBD2 (5 bases). This CDR3 contains 12 residues. V lost 7 bases and J lost 7, with 11 bases in between. Germline values: CDR1 MNHEY, CDR2 SVGAGI. The CDR3 coding sequence is TGTGCCAGCACTTGGGAGCGGAATGAGCAGTTCTTC. Translation: CASTWERNEQFF.

The chain employs TRBV4-1 and TRBJ2-7, with D unresolved. Germline V gives CDR1 MGHRA, CDR2 YSYEKL. The CDR3 runs 13 residues. Trimming stripped 4 bases from V and 3 bases from J, with 10 bases between. The CDR3 DNA reads as TGCGCCAGCAGCCTCATGGAGTACTACGAGCAGTACTTC. It encodes CASSLMEYYEQYF.

This chain links TRBV19 with TRBJ2-7, with D possibly matching TRBD2 (6 bases). The CDR3 totals 15 residues. Germline V gene lookup returns CDR1 LNHDA and CDR2 SQIVND (reference sequence). The ends were cut back, 2 bases at V and 2 bases at J, with 13 bases in the middle. CDR3 in amino acids: CASSIYGTPAYEQYF. DNA for the CDR3: TGTGCCAGTAGTATATACGGGACTCCGGCCTACGAGCAGTACTTC.

The rearrangement uses TRBV5-5 and TRBJ2-1; D perhaps matches TRBD1 (7 bases). In germline, CDR1 is SGHKS, CDR2 YYEKEE (reference sequence). V lost 0 bases, J lost 7 bases, and 11 bases lay in between. This CDR3 is 14 amino acids long. The CDR3 spells CASSLGQGGNEQFF. The CDR3 DNA sequence: TGTGCCAGCAGCTTGGGACAGGGAGGTAATGAGCAGTTCTTC.

This chain joins TRBV30 and TRBJ1-2, with D possibly TRBD1 on 5 matching bases. The CDR3 totals 14 residues. V lost 7 bases to trimming and J lost 2 bases, with 17 bases between them. Per germline, CDR1 GTSNPN and CDR2 SVGIG (reference sequence). The CDR3 nucleotides are TGTGCCTCTTTCACGGGGGGAGGCAACTATGGCTACACCTTC. Its protein is CASFTGGGNYGYTF.

The rearrangement links TRBV7-9 to TRBJ2-1; possibly TRBD1 or TRBD2 for D (6 bases each). V was shortened by 4 bases and J by 2 bases, with 9 bases between the two germline ends. CDR1 is SEHNR, CDR2 FQNEAQ, per germline (reference sequence). The CDR3 sequence is 14 residues long. The chain's CDR3 is CASSYGGTYNEQFF. The CDR3 bases are TGTGCCAGCAGCTACGGGGGCACCTACAATGAGCAGTTCTTC. Full variable domain (remainder filled in from reference TRBV7-9 and TRBJ2-1): DTGVSQNPRHKITKRGQNVTFRCDPISEHNRLYWYRQTLGQGPEFLTYFQNEAQLEKSRLLSDRFSAERPKGSFSTLEIQRTEQGDSAMYLCASSYGGTYNEQFFGPGTRLTVL.

The rearrangement links TRBV7-9 to TRBJ2-6, with a weak D call TRBD1 (5 bases). CDR1 and CDR2 from the germline V gene are SEHNR and FQNEAQ (reference sequence). V lost 5 bases, J lost 0 bases, and 17 bases lay in between. The CDR3 has 18 residues. The CDR3 spells CASSPDRGPNSGANVLTF. CDR3 DNA: TGTGCCAGCAGCCCCGACAGAGGTCCAAACTCTGGGGCCAACGTCCTGACTTTC.

The chain carries TRBV3-1 (or the pseudogene TRBV3-2) and TRBJ1-2, with 9 bases that match TRBD1. J lost 8 bases, V lost 0 bases, and 7 bases had no gene match. The CDR3 sequence is 15 residues long. Germline V gives CDR1 LGHDT, CDR2 YNNKEL (reference sequence). The CDR3 region is CASSQDHLDRGGYTF. The CDR3 DNA sequence: TGTGCCAGCAGCCAAGACCACCTGGACAGGGGAGGCTACACCTTC.